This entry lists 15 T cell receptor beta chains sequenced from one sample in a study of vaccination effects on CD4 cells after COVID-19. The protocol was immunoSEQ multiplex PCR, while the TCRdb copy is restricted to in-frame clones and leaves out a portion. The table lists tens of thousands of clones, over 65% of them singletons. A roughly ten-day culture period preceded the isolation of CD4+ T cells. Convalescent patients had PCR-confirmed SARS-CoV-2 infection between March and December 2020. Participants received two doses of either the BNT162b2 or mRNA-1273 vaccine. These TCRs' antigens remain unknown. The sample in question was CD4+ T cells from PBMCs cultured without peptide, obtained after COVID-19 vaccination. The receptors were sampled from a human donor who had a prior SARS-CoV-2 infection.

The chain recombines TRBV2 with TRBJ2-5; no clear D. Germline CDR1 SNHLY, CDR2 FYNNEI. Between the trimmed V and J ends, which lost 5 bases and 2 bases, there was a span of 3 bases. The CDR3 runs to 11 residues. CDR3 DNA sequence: TGTGCCAGCAGTCCGCAAGAGACCCAGTACTTC. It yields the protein CASSPQETQYF.

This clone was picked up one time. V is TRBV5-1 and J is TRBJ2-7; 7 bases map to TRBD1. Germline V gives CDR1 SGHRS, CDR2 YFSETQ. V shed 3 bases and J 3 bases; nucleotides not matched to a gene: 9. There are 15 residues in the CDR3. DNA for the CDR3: TGCGCCAGCAGCTGGGACAGCTCCTATCTCTACGAGCAGTACTTC. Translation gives CASSWDSSYLYEQYF.

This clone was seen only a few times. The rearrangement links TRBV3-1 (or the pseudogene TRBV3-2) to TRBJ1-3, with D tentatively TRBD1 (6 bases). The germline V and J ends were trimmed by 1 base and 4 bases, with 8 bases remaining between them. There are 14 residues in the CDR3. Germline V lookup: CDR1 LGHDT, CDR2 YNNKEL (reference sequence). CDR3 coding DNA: TGTGCCAGCAGCCAAGGGGGGGGCGGAAACACCATATATTTT. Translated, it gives CASSQGGGGNTIYF.

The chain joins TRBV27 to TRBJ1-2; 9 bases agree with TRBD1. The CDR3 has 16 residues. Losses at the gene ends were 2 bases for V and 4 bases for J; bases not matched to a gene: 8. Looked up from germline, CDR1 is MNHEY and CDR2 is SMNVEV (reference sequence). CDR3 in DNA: TGTGCCAGCAGTTTAGGGACAGGGCTCGGTGGCTATGGCTACACCTTC. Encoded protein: CASSLGTGLGGYGYTF.

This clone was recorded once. The chain's CDR3 is CASSESWLGDRGHYGYTF. The CDR3 DNA reads TGTGCCAGCAGTGAATCGTGGTTGGGGGACAGGGGGCACTATGGCTACACCTTC. This chain joins TRBV6-1 and TRBJ1-2; 12 bases align to TRBD1. V was clipped by 2 bases and J by 3 bases; unmatched bases: 10. This CDR3 spans 18 amino acids. Germline V gene lookup returns CDR1 MNHNS and CDR2 SASEGT.

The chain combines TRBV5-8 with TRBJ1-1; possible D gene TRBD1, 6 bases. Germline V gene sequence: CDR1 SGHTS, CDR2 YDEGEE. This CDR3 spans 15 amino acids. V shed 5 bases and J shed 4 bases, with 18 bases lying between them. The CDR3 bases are TGTGCCAGCAGTCCCAGGGGAACCCTGGGCACTGAAGCTTTCTTT. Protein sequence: CASSPRGTLGTEAFF.

CDR3 loop: CAWGEGQGYEQYF. CDR3 in DNA: TGTGCCTGGGGGGAGGGGCAGGGCTACGAGCAGTACTTC. The chain carries TRBV30 and TRBJ2-7, with 7 bases fitting TRBD2. CDR3 length: 13 amino acids. Germline CDR1 reads GTSNPN; CDR2 reads SVGIG (reference sequence). The ends lost 5 bases at V and 3 bases at J; junction bases unmatched: 7.

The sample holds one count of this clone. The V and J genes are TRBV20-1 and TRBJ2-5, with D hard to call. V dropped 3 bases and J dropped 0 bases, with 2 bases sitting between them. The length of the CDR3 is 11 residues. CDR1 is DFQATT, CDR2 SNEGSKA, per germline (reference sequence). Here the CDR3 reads CSARDQETQYF. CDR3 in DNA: TGCAGTGCTAGGGACCAAGAGACCCAGTACTTC.

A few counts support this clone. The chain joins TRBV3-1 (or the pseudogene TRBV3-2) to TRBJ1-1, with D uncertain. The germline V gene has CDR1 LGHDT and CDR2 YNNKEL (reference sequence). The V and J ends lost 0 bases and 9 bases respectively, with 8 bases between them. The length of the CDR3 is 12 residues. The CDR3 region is CASSQDQGKAFF. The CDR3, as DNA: TGTGCCAGCAGCCAAGATCAAGGTAAAGCTTTCTTT.

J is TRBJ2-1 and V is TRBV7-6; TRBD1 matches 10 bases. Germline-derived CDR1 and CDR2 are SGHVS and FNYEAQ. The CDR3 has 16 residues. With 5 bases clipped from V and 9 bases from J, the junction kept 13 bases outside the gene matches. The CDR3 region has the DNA TGTGCCAGCAGCCCTGCCCCGGGACAGGGGAGCATTGAGCAGTTCTTC. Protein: CASSPAPGQGSIEQFF.

The CDR3: CASKASGGFTDTQYF. The CDR3 bases are TGTGCCAGTAAGGCTAGCGGGGGATTCACAGATACGCAGTATTTT. The J gene is TRBJ2-3, the V gene TRBV19; 10 bases map to TRBD2. Germline CDR1 LNHDA, CDR2 SQIVND (reference sequence). With 7 bases clipped from V and 2 bases from J, the junction kept 6 bases outside the gene matches. This CDR3 has 15 amino acids.

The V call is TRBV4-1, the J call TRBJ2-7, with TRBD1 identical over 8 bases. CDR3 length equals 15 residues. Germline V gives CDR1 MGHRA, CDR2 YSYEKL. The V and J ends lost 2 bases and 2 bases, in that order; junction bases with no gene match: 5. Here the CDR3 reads CASSQFDRGAYEQYF. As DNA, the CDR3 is TGCGCCAGCAGCCAATTCGACAGGGGAGCCTACGAGCAGTACTTC.

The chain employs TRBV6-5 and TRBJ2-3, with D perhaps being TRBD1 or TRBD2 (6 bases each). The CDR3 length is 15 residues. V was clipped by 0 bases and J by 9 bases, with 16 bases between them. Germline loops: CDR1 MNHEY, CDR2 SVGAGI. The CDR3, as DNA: TGTGCCAGCAGTTACTCGAAGGGGGGCCGAAAGACGCAGTATTTT. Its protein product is CASSYSKGGRKTQYF.

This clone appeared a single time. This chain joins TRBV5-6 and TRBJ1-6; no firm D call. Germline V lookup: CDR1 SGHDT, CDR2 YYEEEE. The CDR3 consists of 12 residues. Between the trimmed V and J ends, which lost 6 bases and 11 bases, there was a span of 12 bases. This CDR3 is CASTTNRAPLHF. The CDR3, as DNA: TGTGCCAGCACTACAAATCGGGCACCCCTCCACTTT.

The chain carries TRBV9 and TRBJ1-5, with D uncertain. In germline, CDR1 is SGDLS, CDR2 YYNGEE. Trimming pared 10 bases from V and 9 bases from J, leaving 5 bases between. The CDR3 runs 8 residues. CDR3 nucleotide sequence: TGTGCCGAGGGGCCCCAGCATTTT. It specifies CAEGPQHF.